The 9 T cell receptor beta chains below come from one sample, sequenced in a study of OX40 agonist ivuxolimab in advanced cancers. Clones were read by immunoSEQ multiplex PCR, and TCRdb kept only the in-frame ones, dropping some. The table lists 25,000 to 30,000 clones, 80% to 95% of them singletons. This material consisted of CD4+ or CD8+ T cells sorted from blood, taken in a trial of the OX40 agonist ivuxolimab. The origin of the receptors is an adult with an advanced solid tumor such as melanoma, head and neck, liver or kidney cancer.

In DNA, the CDR3 is TGTGCCAGCAGTTACGGACAGGGGACGACTGAAGCTTTCTTT. Translating it yields CASSYGQGTTEAFF. The rearrangement joins TRBV6-5 to TRBJ1-1; 9 bases agree with TRBD1. There are 14 residues in the CDR3. CDR1 and CDR2 from the germline V gene are MNHEY and SVGAGI. V lost 2 bases to trimming and J lost 5 bases; unmatched junction nucleotides: 3.

The genes are TRBV4-3 and TRBJ2-7; TRBD1 is a possible D gene (5 bases). CDR1 and CDR2 from the germline V gene are LGHNA and YSLEER. Trimming took 1 base from V and 0 from J, leaving 19 bases between them. This CDR3 is built from 18 residues. CDR3 sequence reads: CASSQVWEIGQGSYEQYF. DNA of the CDR3: TGCGCCAGCAGCCAAGTTTGGGAAATCGGGCAGGGCTCCTACGAGCAGTACTTC.

CDR3 protein: CASGEGPSGNTIYF. The CDR3 DNA is TGTGCCAGCGGCGAGGGACCCTCTGGAAACACCATATATTTT. The chain uses TRBV28 and TRBJ1-3, with D perhaps matching TRBD1 (5 bases). Germline CDR1 is MDHEN and CDR2 is SYDVKM. V lost 8 bases and J 0 bases, leaving 11 bases between the germline ends. The CDR3 extends over 14 amino acids.

The gene calls are TRBV27 and TRBJ2-7; the D is unclear. The CDR3 loop spans 13 amino acids. Per germline, CDR1 MNHEY and CDR2 SMNVEV (reference sequence). The V end lost 6 bases, the J end lost 4 bases, and 13 bases lay between the germline ends. The CDR3: CASSYRLLYEQYF. DNA of the CDR3: TGTGCCAGCAGCTACCGACTTCTTTACGAGCAGTACTTC.

The V call is TRBV6-6, the J call TRBJ1-1, with D uncertain. Germline CDR1 is MNHNY and CDR2 is SVGAGI (reference sequence). The CDR3 is made up of 11 amino acids. Trimming stripped 7 bases from V and 6 bases from J, with 9 bases between. As DNA, the CDR3 is TGTGCCAGCACCCCCACCGCTGAAGCTTTCTTT. It yields the protein CASTPTAEAFF.

This clone appeared once. The chain recombines TRBV15 with TRBJ2-7, with D maybe TRBD1 (6 bases). Per the germline V gene, CDR1 is LNHNV and CDR2 is YYDKDF (reference sequence). CDR3 length equals 17 residues. The V end was cut by 0 bases, the J end by 4 bases, with 19 bases between. The CDR3 reads CATSRDGTGRYPYEQYF. The CDR3 DNA is TGTGCCACCAGCAGAGATGGAACAGGGCGATACCCTTACGAGCAGTACTTC.

The chain joins TRBV27 to TRBJ2-7; either TRBD1 or TRBD2 may supply D (6 bases each). The germline V gene has CDR1 MNHEY and CDR2 SMNVEV (reference sequence). The CDR3 has 15 residues. The V and J ends lost 5 bases and 0 bases respectively, with 14 bases between them. CDR3 loop: CASSPAGGLSYEQYF. CDR3 nucleotides: TGTGCCAGCAGTCCCGCCGGGGGCCTCTCCTACGAGCAGTACTTC.

As DNA, the CDR3 is TGTGCCAGCAGCTCTCGGCCTCGGCACCACGAGCAGTACTTC. Its protein product is CASSSRPRHHEQYF. V gene TRBV13 combines with J gene TRBJ2-7; unclear D gene. Germline CDR1 and CDR2: PRHDT and FYEKMQ (reference sequence). This CDR3 spans 14 amino acids. V lost 4 bases, J lost 5 bases, and 15 bases lay in between.

The rearrangement links TRBV19 to TRBJ2-7; TRBD2 matches 10 bases. The germline CDR1 and CDR2 sequences are LNHDA and SQIVND (reference sequence). The CDR3 loop spans 15 amino acids. J gave up 5 bases and V 3 bases, and 7 bases lay outside the gene matches. CDR3 sequence reads: CASSIIAGGANEQYF. The CDR3 DNA reads as TGTGCCAGTAGTATCATAGCGGGAGGAGCCAACGAGCAGTACTTC.